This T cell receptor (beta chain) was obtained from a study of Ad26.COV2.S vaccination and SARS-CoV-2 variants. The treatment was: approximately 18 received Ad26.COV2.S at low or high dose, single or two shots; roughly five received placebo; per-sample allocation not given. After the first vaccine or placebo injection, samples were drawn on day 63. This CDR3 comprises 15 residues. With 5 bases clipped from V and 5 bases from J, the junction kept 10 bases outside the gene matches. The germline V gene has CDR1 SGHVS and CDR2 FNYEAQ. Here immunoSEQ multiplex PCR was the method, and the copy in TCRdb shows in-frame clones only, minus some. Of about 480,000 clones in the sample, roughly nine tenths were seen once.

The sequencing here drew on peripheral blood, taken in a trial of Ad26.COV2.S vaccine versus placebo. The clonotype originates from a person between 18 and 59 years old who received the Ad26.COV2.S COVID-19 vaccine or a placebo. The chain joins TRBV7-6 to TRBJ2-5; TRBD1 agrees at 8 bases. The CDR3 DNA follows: TGTGCCAGCAGCCAGGGGGCAGGGGTTCGGGAGACCCAGTACTTC. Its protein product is CASSQGAGVRETQYF.